This T cell receptor (beta chain) comes out of a study of cytomegalovirus exposure and HLA in healthy donors. Both 60 Vbeta primers and 13 Jbeta primers went into the PCR. Sequenced by immunoSEQ multiplex PCR; TCRdb stores in-frame clones only, minus some. In the table there are more than 55,000 clones, roughly 68% of which are singletons. The CDR3 spans 13 residues. Germline V gives CDR1 WSHSY, CDR2 SAAADI. V was shortened by 7 bases and J by 1 base, with 10 bases between the two germline ends. Sequencing used PBMCs. The sequence derives from a woman aged 60 to 75 in good health and CMV-seropositive. The chain has TRBV10-2 and TRBJ1-1; no firm D call. Written as DNA, the CDR3 is TGCGCCAGCATCGTCGAGGGGAACACTGAAGCTTTCTTT. Protein: CASIVEGNTEAFF.